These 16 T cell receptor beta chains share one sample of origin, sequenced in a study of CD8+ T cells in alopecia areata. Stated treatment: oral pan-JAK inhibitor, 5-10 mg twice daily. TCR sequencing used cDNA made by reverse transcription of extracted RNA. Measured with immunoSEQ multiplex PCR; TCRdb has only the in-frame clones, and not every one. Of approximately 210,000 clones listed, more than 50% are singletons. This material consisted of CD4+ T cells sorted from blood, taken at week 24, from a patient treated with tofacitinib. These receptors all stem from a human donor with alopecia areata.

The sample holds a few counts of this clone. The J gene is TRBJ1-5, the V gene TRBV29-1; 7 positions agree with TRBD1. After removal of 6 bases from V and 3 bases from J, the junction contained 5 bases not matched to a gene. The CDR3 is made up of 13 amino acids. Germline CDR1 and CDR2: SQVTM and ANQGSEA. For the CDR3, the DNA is TGCAGCGTCCTGGACAGGACCAATCAGCCCCAGCATTTT. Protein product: CSVLDRTNQPQHF.

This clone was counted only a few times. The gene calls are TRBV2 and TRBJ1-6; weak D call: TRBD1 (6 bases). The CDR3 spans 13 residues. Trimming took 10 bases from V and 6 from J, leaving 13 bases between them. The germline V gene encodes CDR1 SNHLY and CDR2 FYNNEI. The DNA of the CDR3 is TGTGCCACCAGGGGTGATTTTAATTCACCCCTCCACTTT. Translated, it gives CATRGDFNSPLHF.

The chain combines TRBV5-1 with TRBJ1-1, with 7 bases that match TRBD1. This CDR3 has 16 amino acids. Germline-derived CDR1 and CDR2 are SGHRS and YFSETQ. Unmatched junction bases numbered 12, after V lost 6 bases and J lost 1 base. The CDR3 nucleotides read TGCGCCAGCACCCCTTTTGGGGACAGACCGAACACTGAAGCTTTCTTT. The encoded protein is CASTPFGDRPNTEAFF.

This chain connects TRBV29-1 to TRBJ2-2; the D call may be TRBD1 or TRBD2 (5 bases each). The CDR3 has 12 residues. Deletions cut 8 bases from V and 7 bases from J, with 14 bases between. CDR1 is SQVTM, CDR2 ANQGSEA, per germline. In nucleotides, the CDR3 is TGCAGCCTGAGGGGAACTCTCGGGGAGCTGTTTTTT. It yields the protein CSLRGTLGELFF.

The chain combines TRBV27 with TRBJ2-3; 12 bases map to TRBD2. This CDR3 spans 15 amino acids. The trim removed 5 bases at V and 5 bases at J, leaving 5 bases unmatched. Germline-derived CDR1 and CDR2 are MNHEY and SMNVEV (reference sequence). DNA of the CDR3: TGTGCCAGCAGTCTAGCGGGGGGGCGTGTAGATACGCAGTATTTT. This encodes CASSLAGGRVDTQYF.

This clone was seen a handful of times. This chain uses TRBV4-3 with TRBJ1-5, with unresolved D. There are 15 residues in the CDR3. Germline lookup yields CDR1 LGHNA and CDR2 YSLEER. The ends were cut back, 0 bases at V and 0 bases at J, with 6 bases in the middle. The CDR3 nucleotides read TGCGCCAGCAGCCAAGATTCGAATAGCAATCAGCCCCAGCATTTT. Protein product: CASSQDSNSNQPQHF.

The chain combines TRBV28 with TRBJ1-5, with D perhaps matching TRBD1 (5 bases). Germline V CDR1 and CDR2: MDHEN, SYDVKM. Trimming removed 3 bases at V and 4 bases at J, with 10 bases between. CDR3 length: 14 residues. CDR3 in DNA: TGTGCCAGCAGTTTGGAAAACAGGAATCAGCCCCAGCATTTT. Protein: CASSLENRNQPQHF. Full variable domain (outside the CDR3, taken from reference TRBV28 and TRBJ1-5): DVKVTQSSRYLVKRTGEKVFLECVQDMDHENMFWYRQDPGLGLRLIYFSYDVKMKEKGDIPEGYSVSREKKERFSLILESASTNQTSMYLCASSLENRNQPQHFGDGTRLSIL.

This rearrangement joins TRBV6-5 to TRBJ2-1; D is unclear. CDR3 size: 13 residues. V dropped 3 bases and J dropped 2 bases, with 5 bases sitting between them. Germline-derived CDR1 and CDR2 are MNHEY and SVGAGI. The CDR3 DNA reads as TGTGCCAGCAGTTATGGTACCTACAATGAGCAGTTCTTC. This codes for CASSYGTYNEQFF.

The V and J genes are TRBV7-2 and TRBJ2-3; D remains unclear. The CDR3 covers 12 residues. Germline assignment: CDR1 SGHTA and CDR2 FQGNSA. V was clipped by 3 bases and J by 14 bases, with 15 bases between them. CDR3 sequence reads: CASSFPGPLWYF. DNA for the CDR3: TGTGCCAGCAGCTTCCCTGGACCCCTCTGGTATTTT.

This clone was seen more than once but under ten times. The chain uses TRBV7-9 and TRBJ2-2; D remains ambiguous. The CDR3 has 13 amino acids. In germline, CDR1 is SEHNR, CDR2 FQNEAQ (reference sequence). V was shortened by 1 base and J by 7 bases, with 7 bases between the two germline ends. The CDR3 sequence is CASSLGGGGELFF. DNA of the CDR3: TGTGCCAGCAGCTTAGGGGGTGGCGGGGAGCTGTTTTTT.

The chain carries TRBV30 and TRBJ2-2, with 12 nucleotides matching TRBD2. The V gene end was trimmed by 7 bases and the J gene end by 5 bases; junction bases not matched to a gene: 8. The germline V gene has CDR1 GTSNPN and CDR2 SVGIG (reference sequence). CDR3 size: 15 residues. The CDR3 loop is CASTGLAGFTGELFF. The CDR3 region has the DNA TGTGCCTCTACAGGACTAGCGGGGTTTACCGGGGAGCTGTTTTTT.

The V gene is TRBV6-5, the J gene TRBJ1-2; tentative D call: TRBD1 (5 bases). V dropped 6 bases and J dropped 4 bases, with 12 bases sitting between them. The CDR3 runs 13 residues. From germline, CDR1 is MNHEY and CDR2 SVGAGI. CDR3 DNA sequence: TGTGCCAGCAGCCCGGGACTGATCTATGGCTACACCTTC. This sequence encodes CASSPGLIYGYTF.

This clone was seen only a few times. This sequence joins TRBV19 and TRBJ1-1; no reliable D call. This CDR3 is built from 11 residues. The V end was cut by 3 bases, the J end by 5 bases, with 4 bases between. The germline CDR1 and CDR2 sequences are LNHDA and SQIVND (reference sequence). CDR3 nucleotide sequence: TGTGCCAGTAGTATTTGGACTGAAGCTTTCTTT. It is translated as CASSIWTEAFF.

Here the CDR3 DNA reads TGTGCCATCAGTGTCACAGATACGCAGTATTTT. Translating gives CAISVTDTQYF. The chain is built from TRBV10-3 and TRBJ2-3; D is ambiguous. The CDR3 sequence is 11 residues long. Germline values: CDR1 ENHRY, CDR2 SYGVKD. V was pared by 4 bases and J by 2 bases, with 1 base between.

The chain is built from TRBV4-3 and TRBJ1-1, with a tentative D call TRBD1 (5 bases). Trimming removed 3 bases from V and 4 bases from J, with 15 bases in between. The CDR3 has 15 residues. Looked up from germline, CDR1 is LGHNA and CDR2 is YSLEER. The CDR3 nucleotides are TGCGCCAGCAGCCAGTCGGGGGGTTGGAGCACTGAAGCTTTCTTT. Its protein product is CASSQSGGWSTEAFF.

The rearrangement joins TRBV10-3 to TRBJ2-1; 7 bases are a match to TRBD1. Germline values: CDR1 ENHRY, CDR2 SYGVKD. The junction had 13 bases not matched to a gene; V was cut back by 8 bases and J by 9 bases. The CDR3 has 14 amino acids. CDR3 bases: TGTGCCATCTCGGGACAGAGCAGCGAAAGTGAGCAGTTCTTC. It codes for CAISGQSSESEQFF.